This T cell receptor (beta chain) originates from a study of shared clonotypes between healthy human individuals. In the study overall: Donors consisted of two women and a few men between 18 and 49. CD4 naive and memory got three plates each, CD8 naive two, CD8 memory one. General observations from the study: Among the subsets, naive ones generally showed larger estimated richness than memory ones. The donor pool, a small one, limited the genetic and exposure-history diversity represented.

On this clone: The antigen remains unidentified.

Per germline, CDR1 LNHDA and CDR2 SQIVND (reference sequence). CDR3 length: 19 amino acids. The V and J ends lost 5 bases and 2 bases, in that order; junction bases with no gene match: 15. Repertoires were generated with immunoSEQ multiplex PCR, while TCRdb's copy carries only in-frame clones and drops some. Among about 960,000 clones listed, 70% to 85% were seen once. Material: memory CD4+ T cells sorted from blood. Sample subset: CD45RA-negative fraction. This chain connects TRBV19 to TRBJ2-6; the match to TRBD1 covers 7 bases. This TCR was recovered from a young man in good health. CDR3 sequence: CASSRYSQQGIPGANVLTF. CDR3 coding DNA: TGTGCCAGTAGTCGTTACTCTCAACAGGGGATCCCTGGGGCCAACGTCCTGACTTTC.